The subject of this entry is one T cell receptor beta chain. Its specificity is unknown. This entry comes from a study of T cells in localized non-small cell lung cancer. Study results and limitations: Of the tissues analyzed, uninvolved adjacent lung showed maximal T cell clonality, greater than tumor. Longer survival (overall) was linked to higher T cell density in blood.

Germline-derived CDR1 and CDR2 are SGDLS and YYNGEE. Trimming stripped 4 bases from V and 0 bases from J, with 14 bases between. This CDR3 has 16 amino acids. Here immunoSEQ multiplex PCR was the method, and the copy in TCRdb shows in-frame clones only, minus some. This sample has tens of thousands of clones, with 86% found just once. The sequencing used peripheral blood mononuclear cells, collected before any cancer treatment. This rearrangement joins TRBV9 to TRBJ1-3, with D perhaps TRBD1 (5 bases). This clonotype was obtained from a male donor aged 60 or over with stage II lung adenocarcinoma. DNA of the CDR3: TGTGCCAGCAGCCTACAGGCGACGACCTCTGGAAACACCATATATTTT. Translated, it gives CASSLQATTSGNTIYF.